These 17 T cell receptor beta chains share one sample of origin, sequenced in a study of T-cell memory formation after mild COVID-19. Using its own MiXCR run on the 5' RACE reads, TCRdb lists one record per CDR3 protein. Among a few hundred thousand distinct CDR3 sequences listed, 20% to 25% were seen once. Input material: PBMCs or a T cell subset sorted from them (not recorded which). These receptors were collected from an adult woman who had mild COVID-19 (a few samples of this study predate the infection). Cell type and time point are not known.

The chain joins TRBV20-1 to TRBJ2-1; 10 bases fit TRBD2. Trimming removed 6 bases from V and 0 bases from J; junction bases left unmatched: 2. The CDR3 length is 14 residues. CDR1 DFQATT and CDR2 SNEGSKA come from the germline V gene (reference sequence). CDR3 bases: TGCAGTGCGTTAGCGGGGGGCTCCTACAATGAGCAGTTCTTC. This gives the protein CSALAGGSYNEQFF.

This chain joins TRBV12-3 or TRBV12-4 and TRBJ1-2, with D maybe TRBD1 (5 bases). The V end was cut by 3 bases, the J end by 7 bases, with 12 bases between. CDR3 length: 13 amino acids. CDR3: CASSFSGTSGYTF. For the CDR3, the DNA is TGTGCCAGCAGTTTCTCAGGGACGAGTGGCTACACCTTC.

This clonotype was seen more than once but under ten times. The chain combines TRBV5-4 with TRBJ2-7, with 9 nucleotides matching TRBD1. The germline V gene has CDR1 SGHNT and CDR2 YYREEE (reference sequence). V lost 5 bases to trimming and J lost 0 bases; unmatched junction nucleotides: 6. The CDR3 length is 15 residues. The CDR3 coding sequence is TGTGCCAGCAGGCCCGGGACAGGGAACTCCTACGAGCAGTACTTC. Its protein is CASRPGTGNSYEQYF. Full variable domain (remainder filled in from reference TRBV5-4 and TRBJ2-7): ETGVTQSPTHLIKTRGQQVTLRCSSQSGHNTVSWYQQALGQGPQFIFQYYREEENGRGNFPPRFSGLQFPNYSSELNVNALELDDSALYLCASRPGTGNSYEQYFGPGTRLTVT.

The rearrangement uses TRBV20-1 and TRBJ2-5; D could derive from TRBD1 or TRBD2 (5 bases each). Germline CDR1 reads DFQATT; CDR2 reads SNEGSKA (reference sequence). This CDR3 region has 15 residues. Trimming removed 4 bases from V and 1 base from J, with 16 bases in between. CDR3 in DNA: TGCAGTGCTACCCCCCGGGGCGGATTCCAAGAGACCCAGTACTTC. Residues: CSATPRGGFQETQYF.

This clonotype showed up just a few times. The chain links TRBV7-3 to TRBJ2-2; D is perhaps TRBD1 (5 bases). V lost 1 base to trimming and J lost 5 bases, with 11 bases between them. In germline, CDR1 is SGHTA, CDR2 FQGTGA. CDR3 size: 15 residues. DNA of the CDR3: TGTGCCAGCAGCTTAAGCAGGGTTGAAACCGGGGAGCTGTTTTTT. Translated, it gives CASSLSRVETGELFF.

This clonotype was seen once. This chain joins TRBV7-9 and TRBJ2-5; TRBD1 agrees at 8 bases. V dropped 3 bases and J dropped 9; count of bases not matched to a gene: 9. Per the germline V gene, CDR1 is SEHNR and CDR2 is FQNEAQ (reference sequence). The CDR3 is 14 residues long. CDR3 region: CASSFGRGQEPQYF. CDR3 in DNA: TGTGCCAGCAGCTTCGGCAGGGGGCAGGAGCCCCAGTACTTC. The whole variable domain, filled in from reference TRBV7-9 and TRBJ2-5, reads DTGVSQNPRHKITKRGQNVTFRCDPISEHNRLYWYRQTLGQGPEFLTYFQNEAQLEKSRLLSDRFSAERPKGSFSTLEIQRTEQGDSAMYLCASSFGRGQEPQYFGPGTRLLVL.

This clonotype was observed at least ten times. The V gene is TRBV20-1, the J gene TRBJ2-1; 11 bases are shared with TRBD2. Per the germline V gene, CDR1 is DFQATT and CDR2 is SNEGSKA (reference sequence). The CDR3 totals 14 residues. V shed 6 bases, J shed 8 bases, and the junction held 9 bases outside the gene matches. The DNA for the CDR3 is TGCAGTGCGAGACCACTAGCGGGAGTCTATGAGCAGTTCTTC. Translation gives CSARPLAGVYEQFF.

This clonotype occurred many times. The V gene is TRBV7-3, the J gene TRBJ1-1; D is undetermined. Trimming took off 5 bases at V and 0 bases at J, with 13 bases between the two ends. The CDR3 is made up of 15 amino acids. Germline V gene data show CDR1 as SGHTA and CDR2 as FQGTGA. The CDR3 DNA reads TGTGCCAGCAGCCCCGGCGAGGCCTTGAACACTGAAGCTTTCTTT. Translated: CASSPGEALNTEAFF.

The genes are TRBV12-3 or TRBV12-4 and TRBJ2-7; D may match TRBD1 or TRBD2 (6 bases each). V shed 4 bases and J shed 0 bases, with 13 bases lying between them. This CDR3 has 15 amino acids. This chain's CDR3 is CASSYTGRSSYEQYF. The CDR3 nucleotides read TGTGCCAGCAGTTATACAGGGAGGTCCTCCTACGAGCAGTACTTC.

This clonotype was picked up a small number of times. The rearrangement links TRBV6-1 to TRBJ2-1; a possible D gene is TRBD1 (7 bases). V lost 5 bases to trimming and J lost 6 bases, with 11 bases between them. The length of the CDR3 is 13 residues. Looked up from germline, CDR1 is MNHNS and CDR2 is SASEGT. CDR3 region: CASSRRDSNEQFF. In DNA form, the CDR3 reads TGTGCCAGCAGTCGGCGGGACAGCAATGAGCAGTTCTTC.

Only a few counts were recorded for this clonotype. The rearrangement uses TRBV5-1 and TRBJ1-2, with TRBD1 matching over 9 bases. The germline V gene has CDR1 SGHRS and CDR2 YFSETQ. The J segment lost 6 bases and the V segment lost 4 bases, leaving 10 bases of the junction unmatched. CDR3 size: 15 residues. CDR3 residues: CASSLTTGGKNGYTF. The CDR3 nucleotides read TGCGCCAGCAGCCTGACGACAGGGGGTAAAAATGGCTACACCTTC.

The chain employs TRBV7-8 and TRBJ2-7; 7 bases agree with TRBD1. The CDR3 has 12 amino acids. After removal of 4 bases from V and 7 bases from J, the junction contained 4 bases not matched to a gene. The germline gives CDR1 SGHVS, CDR2 FQNEAQ. CDR3: CASSSDRREQYF. The CDR3 DNA reads TGTGCCAGCAGCTCGGACAGGAGGGAGCAGTACTTC.

This clonotype was recorded a few times. The chain uses TRBV12-3 or TRBV12-4 and TRBJ1-1, with no clear D. Trimming took 3 bases from V and 6 from J, leaving 11 bases between them. The length of the CDR3 is 13 residues. The CDR3 DNA reads as TGTGCCAGCAGTTTCGGTTTGGTCTCTGAAGCTTTCTTT. It specifies CASSFGLVSEAFF.

This clonotype was seen repeatedly, ten times or more. The chain uses TRBV12-3 or TRBV12-4 and TRBJ2-1; 13 nucleotides match TRBD2. This CDR3 region has 17 residues. The J segment lost 7 bases and the V segment lost 4 bases, leaving 10 bases of the junction unmatched. CDR3 loop: CASSSTITSGRGNEQFF. For the CDR3, the DNA is TGTGCCAGCAGTTCCACGATCACTAGCGGGAGGGGAAATGAGCAGTTCTTC.

The chain employs TRBV7-9 and TRBJ1-5; 8 nucleotides agree with TRBD1. J lost 7 bases, V lost 4 bases, and 6 bases had no gene match. Per germline, CDR1 SEHNR and CDR2 FQNEAQ (reference sequence). The length of the CDR3 is 14 residues. The CDR3 DNA sequence: TGTGCCAGCAGCTCGGTGACAGGGGACCAGCCCCAGCATTTT. Translated, it gives CASSSVTGDQPQHF. The entire variable domain, with the rest obtained from reference TRBV7-9 and TRBJ1-5, is as follows: DTGVSQNPRHKITKRGQNVTFRCDPISEHNRLYWYRQTLGQGPEFLTYFQNEAQLEKSRLLSDRFSAERPKGSFSTLEIQRTEQGDSAMYLCASSSVTGDQPQHFGDGTRLSIL.

The chain recombines TRBV4-1 with TRBJ2-7, with D perhaps given as TRBD1 or TRBD2 (5 bases each). Germline CDR1 is MGHRA and CDR2 is YSYEKL. V lost 2 bases and J 3 bases, leaving 14 bases between the germline ends. CDR3 size: 15 residues. DNA for the CDR3: TGCGCCAGCAGCCAATTTTCGTCGGGGCGCTACGAGCAGTACTTC. Residues: CASSQFSSGRYEQYF.

The chain has TRBV2 and TRBJ1-2, with no clear D. V lost 11 bases to trimming and J lost 0 bases, with 13 bases between them. CDR1 SNHLY and CDR2 FYNNEI come from the germline V gene. The CDR3 sequence is 13 residues long. As DNA, the CDR3 is TGTGCCTTCCACGGGCCAACTAACTATGGCTACACCTTC. Its translation is CAFHGPTNYGYTF.